The 15 T cell receptor beta chains below were found in one sample sequenced in a study of Ad26.COV2.S vaccination and SARS-CoV-2 variants (dated by TCRdb to about 2021). In the paper's terms, the treatment or condition label means: around 19 received Ad26.COV2.S at low or high dose, single or two shots; about five received placebo; per-sample allocation not given. For vaccine and placebo recipients, repertoires were sequenced using samples collected on day 63 after the first injection. Library generation was performed with the immunoSEQ multiplex PCR assay. TCRdb mirrors the immuneACCESS table, restricted to in-frame sequences. Some clones are absent from its copies; in checked studies, under half trace to an unresolved V gene, and the reason for the others is unknown. The sample profile shows around 450,000 clones; around 90% of them were found once. More than 9% of the sample is in the top ten clones.

This material consisted of peripheral blood, taken in a trial of Ad26.COV2.S vaccine versus placebo. The receptors here all came from a person between 18 and 65 years old who received the Ad26.COV2.S COVID-19 vaccine or a placebo.

The chain uses TRBV11-2 and TRBJ2-4, with D possibly TRBD1 on 5 matching bases. V was cut by 4 bases and J by 6 bases, with 10 bases left in between. The germline gives CDR1 SGHAT, CDR2 FQNNGV. This CDR3 region has 13 residues. The CDR3 sequence: CASSSREGNIQYF. The CDR3 DNA follows: TGTGCCAGCAGCTCCAGGGAAGGAAACATTCAGTACTTC.

This clone was seen once. The chain has TRBV6-6 and TRBJ2-5; 7 nucleotides line up with TRBD1. The germline gives CDR1 MNHNY, CDR2 SVGAGI (reference sequence). J was trimmed by 1 base and V by 2 bases; bases with no gene match: 4. The CDR3 consists of 15 residues. The CDR3 DNA reads as TGTGCCAGCAGTTACGACAGGGCCCTCCAAGAGACCCAGTACTTC. This codes for CASSYDRALQETQYF.

This rearrangement joins TRBV20-1 to TRBJ2-5; 7 nucleotides align to TRBD2. CDR1 DFQATT and CDR2 SNEGSKA come from the germline V gene (reference sequence). There are 14 residues in the CDR3. After removal of 3 bases from V and 5 bases from J, the junction contained 9 bases not matched to a gene. CDR3 nucleotides: TGCAGTGCTAGTTGGCGGGAGAATTCCGAGACCCAGTACTTC. This sequence encodes CSASWRENSETQYF.

The CDR3 reads CASSLGTGASTDTQYF. CDR3 nucleotides: TGTGCCAGCAGCTTAGGGACGGGAGCAAGCACAGATACGCAGTATTTT. This chain connects TRBV7-2 to TRBJ2-3, with D possibly being TRBD2 (6 bases). V shed 1 base and J shed 0 bases, with 11 bases lying between them. From germline, CDR1 is SGHTA and CDR2 FQGNSA. The CDR3 sequence is 16 residues long.

The V call is TRBV7-6, the J call TRBJ2-1; TRBD2 matches 9 bases. The CDR3 loop spans 15 amino acids. V lost 2 bases and J lost 9; bases outside the gene matches: 8. The V gene's germline CDR1 is SGHVS and CDR2 FNYEAQ. Written as DNA, the CDR3 is TGTGCCAGCAGCTTACTGGGGACTAGCAACACTGAGCAGTTCTTC. It is translated as CASSLLGTSNTEQFF. The whole variable domain, filled in from reference TRBV7-6 and TRBJ2-1, reads GAGVSQSPRYKVTKRGQDVALRCDPISGHVSLYWYRQALGQGPEFLTYFNYEAQQDKSGLPNDRFSAERPEGSISTLTIQRTEQRDSAMYRCASSLLGTSNTEQFFGPGTRLTVL.

The chain joins TRBV6-1 to TRBJ1-5; the match to TRBD1 covers 7 bases. V shed 3 bases and J 0 bases; nucleotides not matched to a gene: 2. The CDR3 sequence is 15 residues long. Germline CDR1 MNHNS, CDR2 SASEGT. The CDR3 nucleotides read TGTGCCAGCAGTGAGACAGGGAATAGCAATCAGCCCCAGCATTTT. Translation: CASSETGNSNQPQHF.

DNA for the CDR3: TGTGCCATCAGTGCTCCTGGGAGGGCTGGAAACACCATATATTTT. This gives the protein CAISAPGRAGNTIYF. This chain joins TRBV10-3 and TRBJ1-3, with D uncertain. Germline CDR1 ENHRY, CDR2 SYGVKD. V gave up 4 bases and J gave up 2 bases, with 12 bases separating them. The length of the CDR3 is 15 residues.

On this clone itself: The sample holds other DNA sequences that translate to the same CDR3. This chain joins TRBV18 and TRBJ2-1; 10 bases map to TRBD2. The CDR3 loop spans 16 amino acids. V was pared by 3 bases and J by 0 bases, with 2 bases of the junction left unmatched. Germline V gene sequence: CDR1 KGHSH, CDR2 LQKENI. CDR3 protein: CASSPPSGGSYNEQFF. The CDR3 region has the DNA TGTGCCAGCTCACCTCCTAGCGGGGGCTCCTACAATGAGCAGTTCTTC.

The rearrangement uses TRBV7-2 and TRBJ2-5; 8 positions match TRBD2. The J segment lost 4 bases and the V segment lost 5 bases, leaving 3 bases of the junction unmatched. Germline V CDR1 and CDR2: SGHTA, FQGNSA. There are 13 residues in the CDR3. CDR3 residues: CASSTLAGETQYF. The DNA for the CDR3 is TGTGCCAGCAGCACTCTAGCGGGAGAGACCCAGTACTTC. Full variable domain (remainder filled in from reference TRBV7-2 and TRBJ2-5): GAGVSQSPSNKVTEKGKDVELRCDPISGHTALYWYRQSLGQGLEFLIYFQGNSAPDKSGLPSDRFSAERTGGSVSTLTIQRTQQEDSAVYLCASSTLAGETQYFGPGTRLLVL.

V usage is TRBV19 and J usage is TRBJ2-1, with a possible D match to TRBD2 (6 bases). Germline V CDR1 and CDR2: LNHDA, SQIVND (reference sequence). V lost 3 bases to trimming and J lost 14 bases, with 17 bases between them. The CDR3 runs to 13 residues. Here the CDR3 reads CASSMNGRSDEFF. The CDR3 region has the DNA TGTGCCAGTAGTATGAACGGGAGAAGCGATGAGTTCTTC. The full variable domain, rest sourced from reference TRBV19 and TRBJ2-1, is DGGITQSPKYLFRKEGQNVTLSCEQNLNHDAMYWYRQDPGQGLRLIYYSQIVNDFQKGDIAEGYSVSREKKESFPLTVTSAQKNPTAFYLCASSMNGRSDEFFGPGTRLTVL.

The chain has TRBV5-1 and TRBJ1-4; D possibly corresponds to TRBD1 (6 bases). Looked up from germline, CDR1 is SGHRS and CDR2 is YFSETQ. The CDR3 extends over 16 amino acids. V was cut by 4 bases and J by 4 bases, with 17 bases left in between. This chain's CDR3 is CASSPGGGFGNEKLFF. The CDR3 nucleotides are TGCGCCAGCAGCCCCGGAGGGGGGTTTGGTAATGAAAAACTGTTTTTT.

The J gene is TRBJ2-4, the V gene TRBV30; 8 bases align to TRBD2. Germline-derived CDR1 and CDR2 are GTSNPN and SVGIG (reference sequence). Losses at the gene ends were 5 bases for V and 6 bases for J; bases not matched to a gene: 3. The CDR3 sequence is 12 residues long. The CDR3: CAWGLAGNIQYF. As DNA, the CDR3 is TGTGCCTGGGGACTAGCAGGAAACATTCAGTACTTC. Complete variable domain (other parts from reference TRBV30 and TRBJ2-4): SQTIHQWPATLVQPVGSPLSLECTVEGTSNPNLYWYRQAAGRGLQLLFYSVGIGQISSEVPQNLSASRPQDRQFILSSKKLLLSDSGFYLCAWGLAGNIQYFGAGTRLSVL.

J is TRBJ2-1 and V is TRBV24-1, with 9 bases matching TRBD1. Per germline, CDR1 KGHDR and CDR2 SFDVKD. The CDR3 covers 16 residues. Trimming removed 1 base from V and 7 bases from J; junction bases left unmatched: 7. CDR3 loop: CATSDFLRTGENEQFF. CDR3 sequence (DNA): TGTGCCACCAGTGATTTTCTTAGGACAGGGGAAAATGAGCAGTTCTTC.

V and J are TRBV5-1 and TRBJ2-7; D is uncertain. CDR1 and CDR2 from the germline V gene are SGHRS and YFSETQ. This CDR3 region has 14 residues. V was clipped by 0 bases and J by 0 bases, with 7 bases between them. CDR3 DNA: TGCGCCAGCAGCTTGGAGCCCAGCTCCTACGAGCAGTACTTC. This translates into CASSLEPSSYEQYF. The whole variable domain, filled in from reference TRBV5-1 and TRBJ2-7, reads KAGVTQTPRYLIKTRGQQVTLSCSPISGHRSVSWYQQTPGQGLQFLFEYFSETQRNKGNFPGRFSGRQFSNSRSEMNVSTLELGDSALYLCASSLEPSSYEQYFGPGTRLTVT.

The chain combines TRBV19 with TRBJ2-2; D may correspond to TRBD1 or TRBD2 (7 bases each). The V and J ends lost 5 bases and 4 bases respectively, with 17 bases between them. The CDR3 extends over 16 amino acids. Germline V CDR1 and CDR2: LNHDA, SQIVND (reference sequence). In DNA form, the CDR3 reads TGTGCCAGTAGTTTTCCCGACAGGGAGGGCACCGGGGAGCTGTTTTTT. It encodes CASSFPDREGTGELFF.